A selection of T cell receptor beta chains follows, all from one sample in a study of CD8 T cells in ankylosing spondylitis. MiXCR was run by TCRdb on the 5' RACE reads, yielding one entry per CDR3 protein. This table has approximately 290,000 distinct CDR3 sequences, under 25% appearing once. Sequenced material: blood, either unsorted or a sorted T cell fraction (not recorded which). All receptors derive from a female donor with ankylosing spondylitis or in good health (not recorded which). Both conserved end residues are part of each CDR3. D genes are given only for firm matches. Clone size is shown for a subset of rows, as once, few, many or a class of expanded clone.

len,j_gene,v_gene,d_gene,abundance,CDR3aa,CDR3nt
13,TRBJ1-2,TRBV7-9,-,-,CASSLIGRYGYTF,TGTGCCAGCAGCTTAATTGGACGATATGGCTACACCTTC
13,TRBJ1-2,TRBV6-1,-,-,CASRRGTVYGYTF,TGTGCCAGCAGGAGAGGGACGGTCTATGGCTACACCTTC
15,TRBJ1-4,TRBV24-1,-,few,CATSDLIGDIEKLFF,TGTGCCACCAGTGACTTGATTGGGGACATCGAAAAACTGTTTTTT
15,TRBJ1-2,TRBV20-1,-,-,CSATVDGYVNYGYTF,TGCAGTGCTACGGTGGACGGATACGTTAACTATGGCTACACCTTC
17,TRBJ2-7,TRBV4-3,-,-,CASSQTILARWAYEQYF,TGCGCCAGCAGCCAGACCATCCTAGCGCGGTGGGCCTACGAGCAGTACTTC
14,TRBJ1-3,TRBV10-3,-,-,CAISGDGVLGTIYF,TGTGCCATCAGTGGGGACGGCGTTCTGGGGACCATATATTTT
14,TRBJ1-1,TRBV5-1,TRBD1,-,CASSQRTGETEAFF,TGCGCCAGCAGCCAACGGACAGGGGAGACTGAAGCTTTCTTT
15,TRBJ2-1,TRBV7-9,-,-,CASSSRLDRVSEQFF,TGTGCCAGCAGCTCTCGACTAGATAGAGTGAGTGAGCAGTTCTTC
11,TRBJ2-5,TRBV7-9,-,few,CASSQEVTQYF,TGTGCCAGCAGCCAAGAGGTAACCCAGTACTTC
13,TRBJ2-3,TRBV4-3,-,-,CARSSSPTDTQYF,TGCGCCAGAAGCTCCTCTCCCACAGATACGCAGTATTTT
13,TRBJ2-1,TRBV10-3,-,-,CAISPISYNEQFF,TGTGCCATCAGCCCTATCTCCTACAATGAGCAGTTCTTC
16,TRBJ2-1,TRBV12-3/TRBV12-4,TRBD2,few,CASSLPPAGGPDEQFF,TGTGCCAGCAGTTTGCCCCCTGCGGGAGGGCCGGATGAGCAGTTCTTC
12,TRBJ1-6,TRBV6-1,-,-,CASLKGDSPLHF,TGTGCCAGTCTAAAGGGGGACTCACCCCTCCACTTT
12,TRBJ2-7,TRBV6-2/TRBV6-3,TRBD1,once,CASRQGVREQYF,TGTGCCAGTAGACAGGGCGTTCGCGAGCAGTACTTC
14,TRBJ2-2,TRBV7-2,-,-,CASSSVSGAGELFF,TGTGCCAGCAGCTCCGTTAGTGGCGCTGGGGAGCTGTTTTTT
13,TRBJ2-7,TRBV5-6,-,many,CASSLGVSYEQYF,TGTGCCAGCAGTTTAGGGGTTTCCTACGAGCAGTACTTC